These T cell receptor beta chains were read from a single sample in a study of CD8 T cells in Susac syndrome. TCRdb re-called the immunoSEQ multiplex PCR reads through MiXCR, storing one row per CDR3 protein. The table lists a few hundred thousand distinct CDR3 sequences, 94% of them singletons, with roughly 0.14% in the top ten. The source material was CD4+ T cells from PBMCs. These receptor sequences come from a human donor with Susac syndrome. Both conserved end residues are part of each CDR3. D genes are given only for firm matches. Not every row has a clone size; where given, it reads once, few, many or a size class.

clone size,D gene,V gene,J gene,CDR3 protein,CDR3 DNA
NA,NA,TRBV20-1,TRBJ1-6,CSARDGGSPLHF,TGCAGTGCTAGAGATGGGGGTTCACCCCTCCACTTT
NA,NA,TRBV6-2/TRBV6-3,TRBJ2-7,CASRRDNQDEQYF,TGTGCCAGCAGGCGGGACAATCAGGACGAGCAGTACTTC
NA,NA,TRBV29-1,TRBJ1-2,CSVTAGAANYGYTF,TGCAGCGTTACCGCGGGGGCGGCTAACTATGGCTACACCTTC
NA,TRBD1,TRBV20-1,TRBJ1-1,CSARDRGQGSTEAFF,TGCAGTGCTAGAGATAGGGGACAGGGTAGCACTGAAGCTTTCTTT
NA,TRBD2,TRBV4-2,TRBJ2-3,CASSSRTSGGAQGTDTQYF,TGTGCCAGCAGCTCGAGAACTAGCGGGGGGGCTCAAGGCACAGATACGCAGTATTTT
once,NA,TRBV4-3,TRBJ2-2,CASSLTEVNTGELFF,TGCGCCAGCAGCCTGACGGAAGTGAACACCGGGGAGCTGTTTTTT
once,NA,TRBV7-9,TRBJ2-7,CASSSRTGTAEQYF,TGTGCCAGCAGCTCCCGGACCGGGACTGCCGAGCAGTACTTC
once,TRBD1,TRBV20-1,TRBJ2-2,CSASDRRINTGELFF,TGCAGTGCTTCGGACAGGCGGATTAACACCGGGGAGCTGTTTTTT
NA,TRBD2,TRBV11-2,TRBJ2-1,CASSLTLAGGDNEQFF,TGTGCCAGCAGCTTGACGCTAGCGGGGGGGGACAATGAGCAGTTCTTC
NA,TRBD2,TRBV5-6,TRBJ2-5,CASSRGGSWTQYF,TGTGCCAGCAGTCGGGGGGGGAGCTGGACCCAGTACTTC
NA,NA,TRBV20-1,TRBJ2-3,CSATTDTQYF,TGCAGTGCTACCACAGATACGCAGTATTTT
NA,TRBD2,TRBV30,TRBJ2-1,CAWSNSGAQNEQFF,TGTGCCTGGAGTAATAGCGGGGCTCAAAATGAGCAGTTCTTC
NA,TRBD1,TRBV29-1,TRBJ1-2,CSVVQGEGYTF,TGCAGCGTTGTACAGGGGGAAGGCTACACCTTC
few,NA,TRBV18,TRBJ2-5,CASSPKRETQYF,TGTGCCAGCTCACCGAAGAGAGAGACCCAGTACTTC
NA,NA,TRBV28,TRBJ1-2,CASHYPHTRGLNYGYTF,TGTGCCAGTCATTACCCTCACACACGGGGTCTTAACTATGGCTACACCTTC
NA,TRBD2,TRBV11-1,TRBJ2-7,CASSLGSGGYEQYF,TGTGCCAGCAGCCTGGGGAGCGGGGGTTACGAGCAGTACTTC
NA,NA,TRBV4-3,TRBJ1-1,CASSQDWLGEAFF,TGCGCCAGCAGCCAAGATTGGCTAGGTGAAGCTTTCTTT
NA,TRBD2,TRBV12-3/TRBV12-4,TRBJ2-2,CASRRTSGGINTGELFF,TGTGCCAGCCGACGGACTAGCGGGGGGATAAACACCGGGGAGCTGTTTTTT
NA,NA,TRBV7-9,TRBJ1-1,CASSLRADRRNTEAFF,TGTGCCAGCAGCTTAAGGGCGGACAGACGGAACACTGAAGCTTTCTTT
NA,TRBD1,TRBV12-3/TRBV12-4,TRBJ2-7,CASSLRKGAQEQYF,TGTGCCAGCAGTTTACGAAAGGGGGCGCAGGAGCAGTACTTC
NA,NA,TRBV7-3,TRBJ1-5,CASSLDSWGNQPQHF,TGTGCCAGCAGCTTAGACAGTTGGGGCAATCAGCCCCAGCATTTT
NA,TRBD1,TRBV4-3,TRBJ2-7,CASSLGGQAFDEQYF,TGCGCCAGCAGCCTAGGGGGACAGGCCTTTGACGAGCAGTACTTC
NA,NA,TRBV18,TRBJ1-1,CASSTGKGNTEAFF,TGTGCCAGCTCAACAGGGAAGGGGAACACTGAAGCTTTCTTT
NA,NA,TRBV20-1,TRBJ1-2,CSARSQSSNYGYTF,TGCAGTGCTAGATCCCAGAGTTCTAACTATGGCTACACCTTC
NA,TRBD1,TRBV20-1,TRBJ1-1,CSARDRGQGEAFF,TGCAGTGCTAGAGATAGGGGGCAAGGTGAAGCTTTCTTT
NA,TRBD2,TRBV10-3,TRBJ2-3,CAISPGSAGGASPDTQYF,TGTGCCATCAGTCCCGGCTCAGCGGGGGGGGCTTCCCCCGATACGCAGTATTTT
NA,NA,TRBV3-1,TRBJ2-1,CASSLGFHNLNEQFF,TGTGCCAGCAGCCTCGGGTTCCACAACCTCAATGAGCAGTTCTTC
NA,TRBD1,TRBV5-1,TRBJ1-4,CASSRDRGKGEKLFF,TGCGCCAGCAGCCGGGACAGGGGGAAGGGTGAAAAACTGTTTTTT
NA,TRBD1,TRBV10-3,TRBJ2-5,CAINGQGRGETQYF,TGTGCCATCAATGGACAGGGGCGAGGAGAGACCCAGTACTTC
NA,NA,TRBV7-2,TRBJ1-3,CASSFGGQFSGNTIYF,TGTGCCAGCAGCTTTGGAGGACAGTTCTCTGGAAACACCATATATTTT
NA,NA,TRBV19,TRBJ1-5,CASTPDRINTYQPQHF,TGTGCCAGTACCCCGGACAGAATTAATACCTATCAGCCCCAGCATTTT
NA,NA,TRBV27,TRBJ1-1,CASSLGRVNTEAFF,TGTGCCAGCAGTTTAGGTAGGGTGAACACTGAAGCTTTCTTT
NA,TRBD1,TRBV20-1,TRBJ2-7,CSARDLPDRVSNEQYF,TGCAGTGCTAGAGATCTCCCGGACAGGGTATCTAACGAGCAGTACTTC
NA,NA,TRBV6-6,TRBJ2-1,CAIGGLLFNEQFF,TGTGCCATCGGTGGGCTACTTTTCAATGAGCAGTTCTTC
once,NA,TRBV12-3/TRBV12-4,TRBJ2-2,CASSFLSPGELFF,TGTGCCAGCAGTTTTCTCAGTCCCGGGGAGCTGTTTTTT
NA,NA,TRBV19,TRBJ1-1,CASSGAGRGWEHTEAFF,TGTGCCAGTAGTGGGGCGGGCAGGGGTTGGGAACACACTGAAGCTTTCTTT
NA,NA,TRBV30,TRBJ2-7,CAWSVLRAGEQYF,TGTGCCTGGAGTGTACTACGAGCGGGCGAGCAGTACTTC
NA,TRBD1,TRBV20-1,TRBJ1-4,CSAPDRGDEKLFF,TGCAGTGCCCCGGACAGGGGAGATGAAAAACTGTTTTTT
few,NA,TRBV12-3/TRBV12-4,TRBJ1-6,CASSLGLPNSPLHF,TGTGCCAGCAGTTTAGGACTGCCGAATTCACCCCTCCACTTT
NA,NA,TRBV30,TRBJ1-5,CAWAGENNQPQHF,TGTGCCTGGGCGGGAGAAAACAATCAGCCCCAGCATTTT
NA,NA,TRBV6-2/TRBV6-3,TRBJ1-6,CASRRTGKGSPLHF,TGTGCCAGCAGGAGGACCGGGAAGGGTTCACCCCTCCACTTT
NA,NA,TRBV5-4,TRBJ1-5,CASSLSQGGRSNQPQHF,TGTGCCAGCAGCTTGAGCCAGGGAGGGCGTAGCAATCAGCCCCAGCATTTT
NA,NA,TRBV7-2,TRBJ1-1,CASSLVGGWGSATEAFF,TGTGCCAGCAGCTTAGTGGGGGGATGGGGTTCAGCCACTGAAGCTTTCTTT
NA,NA,TRBV20-1,TRBJ2-7,CSAADATYEQYF,TGCAGTGCCGCGGACGCAACCTACGAGCAGTACTTC
NA,NA,TRBV20-1,TRBJ2-7,CSAEWAGSYEQYF,TGCAGTGCCGAGTGGGCCGGCTCCTACGAGCAGTACTTC
NA,NA,TRBV5-1,TRBJ2-1,CASSTLGGNEQFF,TGCGCCAGCAGCACCTTAGGGGGCAATGAGCAGTTCTTC
NA,NA,TRBV30,TRBJ1-1,CAWGGLNTEAFF,TGTGCCTGGGGAGGTCTGAACACTGAAGCTTTCTTT
NA,TRBD1,TRBV2,TRBJ1-5,CASSEAKQGQPQHF,TGTGCCAGCAGTGAAGCCAAACAGGGGCAGCCCCAGCATTTT
NA,NA,TRBV15,TRBJ2-3,CATSVDPRGTDTQYF,TGTGCCACCAGCGTGGACCCGCGCGGCACAGATACGCAGTATTTT
NA,NA,TRBV7-9,TRBJ1-1,CASSVARTEAFF,TGTGCCAGCAGCGTGGCTAGGACTGAAGCTTTCTTT
NA,TRBD2,TRBV20-1,TRBJ2-1,CSARVAGGGAPYNEQFF,TGCAGTGCTAGAGTGGCTGGCGGGGGGGCCCCCTACAATGAGCAGTTCTTC
NA,NA,TRBV20-1,TRBJ2-1,CSAPAEGSYNEQFF,TGCAGTGCTCCAGCAGAGGGGTCCTACAATGAGCAGTTCTTC
NA,NA,TRBV25-1,TRBJ2-6,CASSDGAGRNPSGANVLTF,TGTGCCAGCAGTGACGGCGCGGGGCGCAATCCCTCTGGGGCCAACGTCCTGACTTTC